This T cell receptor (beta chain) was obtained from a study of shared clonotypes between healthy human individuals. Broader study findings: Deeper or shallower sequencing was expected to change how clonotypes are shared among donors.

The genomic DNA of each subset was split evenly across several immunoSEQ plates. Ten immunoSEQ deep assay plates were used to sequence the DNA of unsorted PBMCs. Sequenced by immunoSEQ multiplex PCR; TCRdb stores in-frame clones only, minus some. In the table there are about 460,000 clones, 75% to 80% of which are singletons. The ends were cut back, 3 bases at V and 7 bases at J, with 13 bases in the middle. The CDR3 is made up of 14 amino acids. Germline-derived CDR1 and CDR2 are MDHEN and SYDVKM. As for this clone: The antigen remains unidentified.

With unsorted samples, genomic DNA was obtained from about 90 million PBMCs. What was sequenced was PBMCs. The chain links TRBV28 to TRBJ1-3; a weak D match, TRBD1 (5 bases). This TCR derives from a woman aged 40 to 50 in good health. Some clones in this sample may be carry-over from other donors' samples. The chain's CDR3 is CASSFQGRRNTIYF. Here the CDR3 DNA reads TGTGCCAGCAGTTTTCAGGGACGACGTAACACCATATATTTT.